This passage covers 25 T cell receptor beta chains from one sample sequenced in a study of T cells expressing NK-cell markers. TCRdb reprocessed the 5' RACE reads and stores each CDR3 protein as one record, lacking DNA. This specimen shows more than 4,500 distinct CDR3 sequences; the ten leading clones hold approximately 60%. Sequencing used blood T cells: a sorted CD56 or NKG2C T cell subset, CD4+ or CD8+ T cells, or bulk PBMC T cells (not recorded which). The source of these receptors is a man between 18 and 29 years old in good health.

The V gene is TRBV30, the J gene TRBJ2-2; TCRdb picks TRBD2, but there is no DNA to check that call. The CDR3 covers 15 residues. The germline V gene has CDR1 GTSNPN and CDR2 SVGIG (reference sequence). CDR3 loop: CAWSLGGSDTGELFF.

The chain carries TRBV6-5 and TRBJ1-2; TCRdb names TRBD1, which stays unverified in the absence of DNA. CDR1 is MNHEY, CDR2 SVGAGI, per germline. This CDR3 has 14 residues. The CDR3: CASSIPGQGYGYTF.

By frequency, this clonotype is medium-sized. The chain employs TRBV25-1 and TRBJ2-1; TCRdb gives TRBD1 as the D gene, but with no DNA this cannot be confirmed. Germline V gene data show CDR1 as MGHDK and CDR2 as SYGVNS. The CDR3 is 15 residues long. CDR3 sequence reads: CASTKTGLPYNEQFF.

This chain joins TRBV7-6 and TRBJ1-4. CDR3 length: 13 residues. Germline V CDR1 and CDR2: SGHVS, FNYEAQ. This chain's CDR3 is CASSLGPNEKLFF.

V and J are TRBV18 and TRBJ2-7; TCRdb names TRBD2, which stays unverified in the absence of DNA. Germline CDR1 is KGHSH and CDR2 is LQKENI. CDR3 length: 11 residues. CDR3 loop: CASSLKREQYF.

The chain employs TRBV9 and TRBJ2-1. CDR3 length equals 13 residues. Germline V gene lookup returns CDR1 SGDLS and CDR2 YYNGEE. The CDR3 here is CASSLLKHNEQFF.

The CDR3 protein is CASSPEGSNTGELFF. The rearrangement uses TRBV7-2 and TRBJ2-2; the D call of TRBD1 rests on TCRdb alone, since no DNA is present to check it. The CDR3 is made up of 15 amino acids. CDR1 SGHTA and CDR2 FQGNSA come from the germline V gene.

V gene TRBV30 combines with J gene TRBJ2-1; TCRdb outputs TRBD2, but without DNA this stays unchecked. The CDR3 contains 14 residues. The germline gives CDR1 GTSNPN, CDR2 SVGIG (reference sequence). The CDR3 region is CAWSGLAGVGEQFF. Full variable domain (missing parts from reference TRBV30 and TRBJ2-1): SQTIHQWPATLVQPVGSPLSLECTVEGTSNPNLYWYRQAAGRGLQLLFYSVGIGQISSEVPQNLSASRPQDRQFILSSKKLLLSDSGFYLCAWSGLAGVGEQFFGPGTRLTVL.

According to its frequency, this clonotype is medium-sized. The V gene is TRBV20-1, the J gene TRBJ2-1. The germline CDR1 and CDR2 sequences are DFQATT and SNEGSKA (reference sequence). The length of the CDR3 is 15 residues. This chain's CDR3 is CSARTLAGPYNEQFF.

The chain couples TRBV20-1 to TRBJ2-1; the TRBD2 assignment by TCRdb is unverifiable without DNA. The germline gives CDR1 DFQATT, CDR2 SNEGSKA (reference sequence). This CDR3 region has 15 residues. The chain's CDR3 is CSAIDSGRAYNEQFF.

The V and J genes are TRBV20-1 and TRBJ1-3. The germline V gene has CDR1 DFQATT and CDR2 SNEGSKA (reference sequence). This CDR3 is 15 amino acids long. CDR3 sequence: CSASHDTYSGNTIYF.

The chain uses TRBV6-5 and TRBJ2-1. Per germline, CDR1 MNHEY and CDR2 SVGAGI. The CDR3 length is 15 residues. CDR3 protein: CASSLSLDDNNEQFF.

The rearrangement uses TRBV28 and TRBJ1-2. Germline CDR1 and CDR2: MDHEN and SYDVKM. The length of the CDR3 is 15 residues. The CDR3 loop reads CASSLVGGGNYGYTF.

The chain combines TRBV9 with TRBJ2-5; no DNA is available, so the TRBD2 call from TCRdb remains unchecked. The CDR3 totals 17 residues. Per the germline V gene, CDR1 is SGDLS and CDR2 is YYNGEE. The CDR3 protein is CASSADLERPPYETQYF.

The chain carries TRBV15 and TRBJ1-5. The germline V gene encodes CDR1 LNHNV and CDR2 YYDKDF (reference sequence). The CDR3 runs 15 residues. The chain's CDR3 is CATSRDRGSSQPQHF.

V gene TRBV6-1 combines with J gene TRBJ2-7; TCRdb designates TRBD1, a call that cannot be tested without DNA. This CDR3 is built from 13 residues. CDR1 MNHNS and CDR2 SASEGT come from the germline V gene. CDR3: CASRGQVDYEQYF.

The chain links TRBV19 to TRBJ2-1; TCRdb returns TRBD2, unconfirmable since there is no DNA. The CDR3 has 15 residues. Germline lookup yields CDR1 LNHDA and CDR2 SQIVND (reference sequence). The CDR3 loop reads CASSIIAGEAAEQFF.

The rearrangement links TRBV20-1 to TRBJ2-5; as DNA is missing, the TRBD2 call by TCRdb cannot be tested. The length of the CDR3 is 16 residues. CDR1 DFQATT and CDR2 SNEGSKA come from the germline V gene (reference sequence). The CDR3 spells CSASVGSSGSLETQYF.

V is TRBV2 and J is TRBJ2-3. Germline loops: CDR1 SNHLY, CDR2 FYNNEI. The CDR3 runs to 14 residues. Here the CDR3 reads CASSPKTSTDTQYF.

This rearrangement joins TRBV4-2 to TRBJ2-6; TCRdb lists TRBD1, though no DNA is available to test this call. Germline V gives CDR1 LGHNA, CDR2 YNFKEQ. The CDR3 is 16 residues long. CDR3 in amino acids: CASSQDEGAGANVLTF.

By frequency, this clonotype is medium-sized. The CDR3 here is CSVGGGINQPQHF. The chain has TRBV29-1 and TRBJ1-5. The germline V gene encodes CDR1 SQVTM and CDR2 ANQGSEA. This CDR3 has 13 amino acids.

This chain uses TRBV24-1 with TRBJ2-1; lacking DNA, the TRBD1 call made by TCRdb goes unchecked. The CDR3 totals 14 residues. In germline, CDR1 is KGHDR, CDR2 SFDVKD. The CDR3 region is CATSEGDAYNEQFF.

This chain links TRBV20-1 with TRBJ1-1. Germline V gene sequence: CDR1 DFQATT, CDR2 SNEGSKA (reference sequence). The CDR3 has 13 residues. The CDR3 loop reads CSARSWADYEAFF.

The chain recombines TRBV7-8 with TRBJ2-1; TCRdb outputs TRBD2, but without DNA this stays unchecked. The CDR3 runs to 13 residues. In germline, CDR1 is SGHVS, CDR2 FQNEAQ. CDR3 loop: CASSSRLARKQFF. Together with reference TRBV7-8 and TRBJ2-1, the CDR3 gives the full variable domain: GAGVSQSPRYKVAKRGQDVALRCDPISGHVSLFWYQQALGQGPEFLTYFQNEAQLDKSGLPSDRFFAERPEGSVSTLKIQRTQQEDSAVYLCASSSRLARKQFFGPGTRLTVL.

The chain couples TRBV27 to TRBJ2-3; TCRdb picks TRBD2, but there is no DNA to check that call. The CDR3 covers 16 residues. Germline CDR1 is MNHEY and CDR2 is SMNVEV (reference sequence). This chain's CDR3 is CASSRATSRSTDTQYF.